Listed below are T cell receptor beta chains from one sample, sequenced in a study of blood T cell repertoires in COVID-19. The assay was immunoSEQ multiplex PCR, and TCRdb's table has in-frame clones only and misses some. The sample includes 190,000 or so clones, more than 75% seen only once; the top ten take roughly 0.85%. Sequencing was carried out using peripheral blood. These receptors were collected from a woman under 30 who had recovered from COVID-19. Both conserved end residues are part of each CDR3. D genes are given only for firm matches. The size of a clone is reported for some rows only, either as once, few or many, or as a class for expanded clones.

D gene: TRBD1
V gene: TRBV9
J gene: TRBJ2-7
clone size: .
CDR3 protein: CASSVATGVYEQYF
CDR3 DNA: TGTGCCAGCAGCGTAGCTACAGGGGTCTACGAGCAGTACTTC

D gene: TRBD2
V gene: TRBV4-3
J gene: TRBJ2-1
clone size: .
CDR3 protein: CASSQDITSGSLYEQFF
CDR3 DNA: TGCGCCAGCAGCCAAGATATAACTAGCGGGAGTCTCTATGAGCAGTTCTTC

D gene: .
V gene: TRBV7-9
J gene: TRBJ2-5
clone size: .
CDR3 protein: CASSYFLLERETQYF
CDR3 DNA: TGTGCCAGCAGCTACTTTTTACTTGAGAGGGAGACCCAGTACTTC

D gene: TRBD2
V gene: TRBV29-1
J gene: TRBJ2-1
clone size: .
CDR3 protein: CSVEGGGTNEQFF
CDR3 DNA: TGCAGCGTTGAGGGCGGGGGGACCAATGAGCAGTTCTTC

D gene: .
V gene: TRBV27
J gene: TRBJ2-5
clone size: .
CDR3 protein: CASSREMRTWETQYF
CDR3 DNA: TGTGCCAGCAGCCGCGAAATGCGGACTTGGGAGACCCAGTACTTC

D gene: TRBD1
V gene: TRBV6-5
J gene: TRBJ1-6
clone size: .
CDR3 protein: CASNTGTGNSPLHF
CDR3 DNA: TGTGCCAGCAACACCGGGACAGGGAATTCACCCCTCCACTTT

D gene: .
V gene: TRBV19
J gene: TRBJ1-2
clone size: .
CDR3 protein: CASSIQAGPYGYTF
CDR3 DNA: TGTGCCAGTAGTATCCAGGCGGGACCCTATGGCTACACCTTC

D gene: .
V gene: TRBV27
J gene: TRBJ2-2
clone size: .
CDR3 protein: CAASRNTGELFF
CDR3 DNA: TGTGCCGCGTCCCGGAACACCGGGGAGCTGTTTTTT

D gene: .
V gene: TRBV18
J gene: TRBJ2-4
clone size: once
CDR3 protein: CASSPSLQGENIQYF
CDR3 DNA: TGTGCCAGCTCACCGAGCTTACAGGGCGAAAACATTCAGTACTTC

D gene: TRBD1
V gene: TRBV6-5
J gene: TRBJ2-7
clone size: .
CDR3 protein: CASSYYRGHYEQYF
CDR3 DNA: TGTGCCAGCAGTTACTACAGGGGGCACTACGAGCAGTACTTC

D gene: TRBD2
V gene: TRBV2
J gene: TRBJ2-3
clone size: .
CDR3 protein: CASSDPLLAGADTQYF
CDR3 DNA: TGTGCCAGCAGTGATCCCCTCTTAGCGGGAGCAGATACGCAGTATTTT

D gene: .
V gene: TRBV18
J gene: TRBJ2-1
clone size: .
CDR3 protein: CASSPKRGIEQFF
CDR3 DNA: TGTGCCAGCTCACCCAAAAGGGGTATTGAGCAGTTCTTC

D gene: .
V gene: TRBV3-1/TRBV3-2
J gene: TRBJ1-1
clone size: .
CDR3 protein: CASSQVFANRNTEAFF
CDR3 DNA: TGTGCCAGCAGCCAAGTATTTGCGAATAGGAACACTGAAGCTTTCTTT

D gene: .
V gene: TRBV4-3
J gene: TRBJ2-2
clone size: .
CDR3 protein: CASSQDEGSATGELFF
CDR3 DNA: TGCGCCAGCAGCCAAGATGAGGGTAGCGCCACCGGGGAGCTGTTTTTT

D gene: TRBD2
V gene: TRBV9
J gene: TRBJ2-2
clone size: once
CDR3 protein: CASSSGGRGRAGELFF
CDR3 DNA: TGTGCCAGCAGCTCAGGAGGGAGGGGACGGGCCGGGGAGCTGTTTTTT

D gene: .
V gene: TRBV5-6
J gene: TRBJ2-3
clone size: .
CDR3 protein: CASSLGDTDTQYF
CDR3 DNA: TGTGCCAGCAGCTTGGGAGACACAGATACGCAGTATTTT

D gene: TRBD1
V gene: TRBV19
J gene: TRBJ1-5
clone size: .
CDR3 protein: CASSILTGAQPQHF
CDR3 DNA: TGTGCCAGTAGTATCCTAACAGGGGCTCAGCCCCAGCATTTT

D gene: .
V gene: TRBV27
J gene: TRBJ1-5
clone size: .
CDR3 protein: CASSLVYSNQPQHF
CDR3 DNA: TGTGCCAGCAGTTTGGTCTATAGCAATCAGCCCCAGCATTTT

D gene: .
V gene: TRBV7-9
J gene: TRBJ1-1
clone size: .
CDR3 protein: CASSPGGTEAFF
CDR3 DNA: TGTGCCAGCAGCCCCGGAGGGACTGAAGCTTTCTTT

D gene: .
V gene: TRBV21-1
J gene: TRBJ1-1
clone size: .
CDR3 protein: CASSKGGTGLMNTEAFF
CDR3 DNA: TGTGCCAGCAGCAAAGGGGGGACAGGGCTGATGAACACTGAAGCTTTCTTT

D gene: TRBD1
V gene: TRBV5-6
J gene: TRBJ1-5
clone size: .
CDR3 protein: CASRYSGTGAGGNQPQHF
CDR3 DNA: TGTGCCAGCAGATACTCCGGGACAGGGGCCGGAGGCAATCAGCCCCAGCATTTT

D gene: .
V gene: TRBV4-3
J gene: TRBJ1-1
clone size: once
CDR3 protein: CASSQYQTHGHTEAFF
CDR3 DNA: TGCGCCAGCAGCCAATATCAGACACATGGGCACACTGAAGCTTTCTTT

D gene: .
V gene: TRBV24-1
J gene: TRBJ2-3
clone size: .
CDR3 protein: CATSDFTGGQGWDTDTQYF
CDR3 DNA: TGTGCCACCAGTGATTTTACCGGTGGTCAGGGGTGGGACACAGATACGCAGTATTTT

D gene: TRBD1
V gene: TRBV14
J gene: TRBJ2-2
clone size: .
CDR3 protein: CASRTTGTGASGELFF
CDR3 DNA: TGTGCCAGCAGAACAACCGGGACAGGGGCGTCCGGGGAGCTGTTTTTT

D gene: TRBD2
V gene: TRBV4-2
J gene: TRBJ2-3
clone size: .
CDR3 protein: CASSPTVLREISDTQYF
CDR3 DNA: TGTGCCAGCAGCCCTACGGTTCTGCGGGAGATTTCAGATACGCAGTATTTT

D gene: TRBD2
V gene: TRBV10-3
J gene: TRBJ2-5
clone size: .
CDR3 protein: CAISGTSGGVRETQYF
CDR3 DNA: TGTGCCATCAGTGGGACTAGCGGGGGAGTTAGGGAGACCCAGTACTTC

D gene: TRBD2
V gene: TRBV5-1
J gene: TRBJ2-1
clone size: .
CDR3 protein: CASSFSGSPSYNEQFF
CDR3 DNA: TGCGCCAGCAGCTTTAGCGGGTCGCCCTCCTACAATGAGCAGTTCTTC

D gene: .
V gene: TRBV19
J gene: TRBJ1-1
clone size: .
CDR3 protein: CASSMGGAKGNTEAFF
CDR3 DNA: TGTGCCAGTAGTATGGGGGGGGCGAAGGGAAACACTGAAGCTTTCTTT

D gene: TRBD1
V gene: TRBV5-4
J gene: TRBJ1-2
clone size: .
CDR3 protein: CASSLVETGGFYGYTF
CDR3 DNA: TGTGCCAGCAGCTTAGTCGAGACAGGGGGCTTCTATGGCTACACCTTC

D gene: TRBD1
V gene: TRBV18
J gene: TRBJ1-5
clone size: .
CDR3 protein: CASSQGTGLVGQPQHF
CDR3 DNA: TGTGCCAGCTCACAGGGGACAGGGTTGGTCGGGCAGCCCCAGCATTTT

D gene: .
V gene: TRBV5-6
J gene: TRBJ2-5
clone size: .
CDR3 protein: CASSSGTLQETQYF
CDR3 DNA: TGTGCCAGCAGCTCCGGGACTTTACAAGAGACCCAGTACTTC

D gene: .
V gene: TRBV5-5
J gene: TRBJ1-5
clone size: .
CDR3 protein: CASRGESNQPQHF
CDR3 DNA: TGTGCCAGCAGGGGAGAGAGCAATCAGCCCCAGCATTTT

D gene: TRBD2
V gene: TRBV28
J gene: TRBJ2-1
clone size: .
CDR3 protein: CASSLFRRQGLAGGSYNEQFF
CDR3 DNA: TGTGCCAGCAGTTTGTTTCGGAGGCAAGGACTAGCGGGAGGCTCCTACAATGAGCAGTTCTTC

D gene: TRBD2
V gene: TRBV9
J gene: TRBJ2-5
clone size: .
CDR3 protein: CASSVVAAGGQETQYF
CDR3 DNA: TGTGCCAGCAGCGTAGTGGCGGCGGGAGGACAAGAGACCCAGTACTTC

D gene: .
V gene: TRBV5-1
J gene: TRBJ1-2
clone size: .
CDR3 protein: CASSFAQGDGYTF
CDR3 DNA: TGCGCCAGCAGCTTCGCACAGGGAGACGGCTACACCTTC

D gene: TRBD1
V gene: TRBV10-3
J gene: TRBJ1-2
clone size: .
CDR3 protein: CAISGTTGGGGYTF
CDR3 DNA: TGTGCCATCAGTGGGACGACAGGGGGCGGTGGCTACACCTTC

D gene: .
V gene: TRBV24-1
J gene: TRBJ1-1
clone size: .
CDR3 protein: CATSTTGMNTEAFF
CDR3 DNA: TGTGCCACCAGCACCACAGGGATGAACACTGAAGCTTTCTTT

D gene: .
V gene: TRBV4-1
J gene: TRBJ1-1
clone size: .
CDR3 protein: CASAAQAMNTEAFF
CDR3 DNA: TGCGCCAGCGCAGCTCAGGCCATGAACACTGAAGCTTTCTTT

D gene: TRBD2
V gene: TRBV5-6
J gene: TRBJ2-1
clone size: once
CDR3 protein: CASSFVRGGPPSSYNEQFF
CDR3 DNA: TGTGCCAGCAGCTTCGTGCGGGGGGGCCCTCCGAGCTCCTACAATGAGCAGTTCTTC

D gene: .
V gene: TRBV7-8
J gene: TRBJ1-5
clone size: .
CDR3 protein: CASSGPRGSNQPQHF
CDR3 DNA: TGTGCCAGCAGCGGACCTCGGGGGAGCAATCAGCCCCAGCATTTT

D gene: .
V gene: TRBV27
J gene: TRBJ2-7
clone size: .
CDR3 protein: CASSFGYEQYF
CDR3 DNA: TGTGCCAGCAGTTTCGGCTACGAGCAGTACTTC

D gene: TRBD1
V gene: TRBV7-8
J gene: TRBJ1-1
clone size: .
CDR3 protein: CASSAGTGNTEAFF
CDR3 DNA: TGTGCCAGCAGCGCAGGGACAGGGAACACTGAAGCTTTCTTT

D gene: .
V gene: TRBV7-2
J gene: TRBJ2-4
clone size: .
CDR3 protein: CASSQTGNGIQYF
CDR3 DNA: TGTGCCAGCAGCCAAACCGGGAACGGCATTCAGTACTTC

D gene: .
V gene: TRBV5-8
J gene: TRBJ1-2
clone size: .
CDR3 protein: CASSLVRHRNYGYTF
CDR3 DNA: TGTGCCAGCAGCTTGGTACGTCACCGGAACTATGGCTACACCTTC

D gene: .
V gene: TRBV6-5
J gene: TRBJ1-6
clone size: .
CDR3 protein: CASSYSQVDDNSPLHF
CDR3 DNA: TGTGCCAGCAGTTACTCACAGGTAGATGATAATTCACCCCTCCACTTT

D gene: TRBD1
V gene: TRBV6-6
J gene: TRBJ1-1
clone size: .
CDR3 protein: CASSDQTGLRTEAFF
CDR3 DNA: TGTGCCAGCAGTGACCAGACAGGGCTCAGGACTGAAGCTTTCTTT

D gene: .
V gene: TRBV21-1
J gene: TRBJ1-2
clone size: once
CDR3 protein: CASKGGPWDGYTF
CDR3 DNA: TGTGCCAGCAAGGGGGGGCCCTGGGACGGCTACACCTTC

D gene: TRBD1
V gene: TRBV29-1
J gene: TRBJ1-2
clone size: .
CDR3 protein: CSGFVTGYYGYTF
CDR3 DNA: TGCAGCGGATTCGTGACAGGGTACTATGGCTACACCTTC

D gene: TRBD1
V gene: TRBV7-2
J gene: TRBJ1-6
clone size: .
CDR3 protein: CASSIRQGDSPLHF
CDR3 DNA: TGTGCCAGCAGCATCCGACAGGGTGATTCACCCCTCCACTTT

D gene: .
V gene: TRBV20-1
J gene: TRBJ2-7
clone size: once
CDR3 protein: CSASSDPGEQYF
CDR3 DNA: TGCAGTGCGAGTAGTGACCCGGGGGAGCAGTACTTC

D gene: .
V gene: TRBV5-1
J gene: TRBJ2-1
clone size: .
CDR3 protein: CASSLGLPAYNEQFF
CDR3 DNA: TGCGCCAGCAGCTTGGGTCTTCCCGCCTACAATGAGCAGTTCTTC

D gene: TRBD1
V gene: TRBV5-5
J gene: TRBJ1-1
clone size: .
CDR3 protein: CASSSSRQGTTEAFF
CDR3 DNA: TGTGCCAGCAGTTCTTCCCGACAGGGGACCACTGAAGCTTTCTTT

D gene: TRBD2
V gene: TRBV7-3
J gene: TRBJ2-5
clone size: .
CDR3 protein: CASSRSSGEETQYF
CDR3 DNA: TGTGCCAGCAGTCGGTCTAGCGGGGAAGAGACCCAGTACTTC

D gene: .
V gene: TRBV24-1
J gene: TRBJ1-3
clone size: .
CDR3 protein: CATRGSGNTIYF
CDR3 DNA: TGTGCCACCCGGGGGAGTGGAAACACCATATATTTT